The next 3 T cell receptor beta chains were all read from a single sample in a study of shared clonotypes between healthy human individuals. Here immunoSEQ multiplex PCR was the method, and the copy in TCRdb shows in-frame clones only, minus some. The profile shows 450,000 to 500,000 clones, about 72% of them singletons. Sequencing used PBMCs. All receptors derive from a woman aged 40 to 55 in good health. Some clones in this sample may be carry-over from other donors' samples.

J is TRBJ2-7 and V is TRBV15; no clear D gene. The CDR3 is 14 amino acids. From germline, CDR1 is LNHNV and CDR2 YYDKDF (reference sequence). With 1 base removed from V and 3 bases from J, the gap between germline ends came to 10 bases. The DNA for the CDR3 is TGTGCCACCAGCAGAGCTCTCAGCCTCTACGAGCAGTACTTC. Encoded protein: CATSRALSLYEQYF.

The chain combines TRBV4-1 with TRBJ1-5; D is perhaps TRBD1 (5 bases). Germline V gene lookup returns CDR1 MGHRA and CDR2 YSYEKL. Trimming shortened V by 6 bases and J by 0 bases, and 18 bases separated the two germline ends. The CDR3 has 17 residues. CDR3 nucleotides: TGCGCCAGCAGTCCCTCTTCAGGGCTTTATAGCAATCAGCCCCAGCATTTT. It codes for CASSPSSGLYSNQPQHF.

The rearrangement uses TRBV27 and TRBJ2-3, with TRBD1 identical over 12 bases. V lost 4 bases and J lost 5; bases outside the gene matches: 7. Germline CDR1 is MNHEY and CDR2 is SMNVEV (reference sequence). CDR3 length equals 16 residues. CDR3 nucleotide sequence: TGTGCCAGCAGTTGGCGGGACAGGGGGCATGTAGATACGCAGTATTTT. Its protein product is CASSWRDRGHVDTQYF.